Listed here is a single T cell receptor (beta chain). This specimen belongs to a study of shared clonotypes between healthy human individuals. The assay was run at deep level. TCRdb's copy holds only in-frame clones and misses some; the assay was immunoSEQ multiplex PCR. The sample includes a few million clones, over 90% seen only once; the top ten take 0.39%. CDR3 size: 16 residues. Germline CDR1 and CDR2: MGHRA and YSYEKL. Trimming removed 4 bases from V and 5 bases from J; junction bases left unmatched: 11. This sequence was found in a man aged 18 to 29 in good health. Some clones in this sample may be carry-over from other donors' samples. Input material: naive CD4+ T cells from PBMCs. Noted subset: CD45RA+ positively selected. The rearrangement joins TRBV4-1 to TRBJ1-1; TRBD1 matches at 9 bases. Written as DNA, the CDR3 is TGCGCCAGCAGCCCGGGTGTAACAGGGGGCAGGACTGAAGCTTTCTTT. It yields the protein CASSPGVTGGRTEAFF.